Below are 29 T cell receptor beta chains sequenced from a single sample in a study of blood T cell repertoires in COVID-19 (dated by TCRdb to about 2020). The library was built by means of the immunoSEQ multiplex PCR assay. The clones in this table, taken by TCRdb from immuneACCESS, are in-frame only. Not every clone is retained; where verified, under half of the shortfall comes from an unresolved V gene, and the cause of the rest is unknown. The sample profile shows 130,000 to 150,000 clones; roughly 88% of them were found once. The biggest ten clones account for roughly 8% of the sample. Sequences were obtained from peripheral blood. These receptors all stem from a woman aged 60-75 years with COVID-19, enrolled during active disease.

V gene TRBV7-8 combines with J gene TRBJ1-6; 7 nucleotides align to TRBD1. Germline lookup yields CDR1 SGHVS and CDR2 FQNEAQ. J was trimmed by 9 bases and V by 5 bases; bases with no gene match: 4. The CDR3 runs to 13 residues. The CDR3 coding sequence is TGTGCCAGCAGCACAGGGGAAGTTTCACCCCTCCACTTT. It is translated as CASSTGEVSPLHF.

V gene TRBV2 combines with J gene TRBJ1-1, with D unclear. Germline V CDR1 and CDR2: SNHLY, FYNNEI. The CDR3 runs 14 residues. V shed 1 base and J shed 1 base, with 7 bases lying between them. In nucleotides, the CDR3 is TGTGCCAGCAGTGAAGGGACTGCGAACACTGAAGCTTTCTTT. Its translation: CASSEGTANTEAFF.

This clone was seen a single time. The chain has TRBV18 and TRBJ2-7; TRBD2 matches 13 bases. Germline V gives CDR1 KGHSH, CDR2 LQKENI. There are 16 residues in the CDR3. With 1 base clipped from V and 3 bases from J, the junction kept 3 bases outside the gene matches. The CDR3 DNA reads TGTGCCAGCTCACCACGGGGACTAGCGGGGATCTACGAGCAGTACTTC. Its protein is CASSPRGLAGIYEQYF.

V usage is TRBV15 and J usage is TRBJ1-2; 9 nucleotides match TRBD1. The germline V gene has CDR1 LNHNV and CDR2 YYDKDF (reference sequence). CDR3 length equals 13 residues. Trimming removed 5 bases from V and 9 bases from J; junction bases left unmatched: 7. The DNA of the CDR3 is TGTGCCACCAGCGCCCCGACAGGGGGACGCTACACCTTC. Its protein product is CATSAPTGGRYTF.

This chain connects TRBV4-1 to TRBJ2-7; TRBD1 matches 10 bases. Germline values: CDR1 MGHRA, CDR2 YSYEKL. The CDR3 runs to 16 residues. Trimming at V came to 2 bases and at J to 3 bases, leaving 7 bases not matched to a gene. CDR3 sequence (DNA): TGCGCCAGCAGCCAACGGGACAGGGGCTTTAGCTACGAGCAGTACTTC. It yields the protein CASSQRDRGFSYEQYF.

Details on this clone: One end of the junction varies from germline; a read error may be responsible. The chain couples TRBV5-1 to TRBJ1-5, with a weak D call TRBD1 (6 bases). The length of the CDR3 is 16 residues. CDR1 is SGHRS, CDR2 YFSETQ, per germline. The CDR3 loop is CATSVRSGDSNQPQHF. CDR3 bases: TGCGCCACCAGCGTTCGGTCAGGGGATAGCAATCAGCCCCAGCATTTT.

V and J are TRBV5-1 and TRBJ2-2; 7 positions agree with TRBD1. The CDR3 runs to 15 residues. V lost 3 bases, J lost 6 bases, and 8 bases stayed unmatched. Germline V CDR1 and CDR2: SGHRS, YFSETQ. CDR3 loop: CASSYPTGLAGELFF. The CDR3 coding sequence is TGCGCCAGCAGCTATCCGACAGGGTTGGCCGGGGAGCTGTTTTTT.

This chain uses TRBV4-2 with TRBJ2-2, with D tentatively TRBD1 (6 bases). The CDR3 contains 15 residues. V lost 3 bases to trimming and J lost 7 bases, with 15 bases between them. Germline V CDR1 and CDR2: LGHNA, YNFKEQ. The CDR3 DNA sequence: TGTGCCAGCAGCCAGACCAGGGGTTATATCGGGGAGCTGTTTTTT. It is translated as CASSQTRGYIGELFF.

This rearrangement joins TRBV7-2 to TRBJ2-3, with TRBD2 as a possible D gene (6 bases). Germline V gives CDR1 SGHTA, CDR2 FQGNSA. The CDR3 spans 18 residues. Trimming stripped 1 base from V and 4 bases from J, with 21 bases between. CDR3 protein: CASSLVVGGSVGPDTQYF. DNA of the CDR3: TGTGCCAGCAGCTTAGTGGTTGGGGGGTCCGTGGGTCCAGATACGCAGTATTTT.

The CDR3 region has the DNA TGTGCCAGCAGCTTGGCCAGGGGGACTAGAACAGATACGCAGTATTTT. This translates into CASSLARGTRTDTQYF. The chain links TRBV5-8 to TRBJ2-3; D might be TRBD2 (8 bases). The CDR3 is 16 residues long. V was shortened by 0 bases and J by 3 bases, with 14 bases between the two germline ends. The V gene's germline CDR1 is SGHTS and CDR2 YDEGEE.

This chain uses TRBV9 with TRBJ2-1; no definite D call. V gave up 3 bases and J gave up 8 bases, with 12 bases separating them. CDR1 is SGDLS, CDR2 YYNGEE, per germline. This CDR3 has 13 amino acids. The CDR3 reads CASSGVSMYEQFF. The CDR3 nucleotides read TGTGCCAGCAGCGGCGTGAGTATGTATGAGCAGTTCTTC.

CDR3 residues: CASSSRPGQGGNTIYF. The CDR3 DNA is TGCGCCAGCAGCTCCCGCCCGGGACAGGGAGGAAACACCATATATTTT. This rearrangement joins TRBV4-1 to TRBJ1-3, with TRBD1 matching over 9 bases. This CDR3 region has 16 residues. V shed 5 bases, J shed 4 bases, and the junction held 9 bases outside the gene matches. Germline loops: CDR1 MGHRA, CDR2 YSYEKL.

This chain uses TRBV3-1 (or the pseudogene TRBV3-2) with TRBJ1-5; D is undetermined. Looked up from germline, CDR1 is LGHDT and CDR2 is YNNKEL (reference sequence). Trimming removed 4 bases from V and 2 bases from J, with 9 bases in between. CDR3 length: 14 residues. CDR3 amino acids: CASSPNSGNQPQHF. The CDR3 DNA reads TGTGCCAGCAGCCCAAATAGTGGCAATCAGCCCCAGCATTTT.

The chain joins TRBV4-1 to TRBJ2-3; perhaps TRBD1 as D (6 bases). Germline V gene sequence: CDR1 MGHRA, CDR2 YSYEKL. The CDR3 spans 14 residues. V was clipped by 4 bases and J by 0 bases, with 8 bases between them. In nucleotides, the CDR3 is TGCGCCAGCAGCCGGGACATCAGCACAGATACGCAGTATTTT. Its protein is CASSRDISTDTQYF.

The sample holds a few counts of this clone. This chain uses TRBV2 with TRBJ1-2, with 11 positions matching TRBD1. CDR3 length equals 14 residues. The V gene end was trimmed by 6 bases and the J gene end by 5 bases; junction bases not matched to a gene: 5. Germline V gives CDR1 SNHLY, CDR2 FYNNEI. The CDR3 region has the DNA TGTGCCAGCAGCTCGGGGACAGGGGGATATGGCTACACCTTC. Amino acids: CASSSGTGGYGYTF.

The CDR3 sequence is CASRGLYQPQHF. In nucleotides, the CDR3 is TGTGCCAGCAGGGGCCTATATCAGCCCCAGCATTTT. The chain is built from TRBV27 and TRBJ1-5, with no clear D. The germline V gene has CDR1 MNHEY and CDR2 SMNVEV (reference sequence). V was trimmed by 6 bases and J by 5 bases, leaving 8 bases between them. This CDR3 spans 12 amino acids.

This rearrangement joins TRBV5-1 to TRBJ2-1; D is perhaps TRBD2 (5 bases). CDR1 and CDR2 from the germline V gene are SGHRS and YFSETQ. The CDR3 has 14 amino acids. The ends were cut back, 4 bases at V and 5 bases at J, with 13 bases in the middle. The CDR3 protein is CASSPQTGDNEQFF. CDR3 nucleotides: TGCGCCAGCAGCCCCCAGACCGGGGACAATGAGCAGTTCTTC.

The genes are TRBV6-1 and TRBJ1-2; 9 bases align to TRBD1. Germline values: CDR1 MNHNS, CDR2 SASEGT. With 5 bases clipped from V and 3 bases from J, the junction kept 16 bases outside the gene matches. The CDR3 sequence is 18 residues long. The CDR3 reads CASSKGAQGALRYYGYTF. The CDR3, as DNA: TGTGCCAGCAGTAAAGGGGCACAGGGGGCTCTTCGGTACTATGGCTACACCTTC.

The V and J genes are TRBV5-4 and TRBJ2-5; TRBD1 aligns across 7 bases. This CDR3 contains 15 residues. V lost 5 bases to trimming and J lost 5 bases; unmatched junction nucleotides: 12. CDR1 SGHNT and CDR2 YYREEE come from the germline V gene (reference sequence). The CDR3, as DNA: TGTGCCAGCAGAAATCCGGGGACAGTCGGGGAGACCCAGTACTTC. Its protein is CASRNPGTVGETQYF. Variable domain in full (rest from reference TRBV5-4 and TRBJ2-5): ETGVTQSPTHLIKTRGQQVTLRCSSQSGHNTVSWYQQALGQGPQFIFQYYREEENGRGNFPPRFSGLQFPNYSSELNVNALELDDSALYLCASRNPGTVGETQYFGPGTRLLVL.

The J gene is TRBJ1-2, the V gene TRBV11-2, with a weak D call TRBD1 (5 bases). This CDR3 has 17 amino acids. Between the trimmed V and J ends, which lost 0 bases and 8 bases, there was a span of 22 bases. Germline V gives CDR1 SGHAT, CDR2 FQNNGV. DNA of the CDR3: TGTGCCAGCAGCTTAGATAGGGTCATCAGGGTCCAAAACGGCTACACCTTC. Protein sequence: CASSLDRVIRVQNGYTF.

In DNA, the CDR3 is TGTGCCAGCAGCTACCAGACAGGGTGGGACACCGGGGAGCTGTTTTTT. As protein: CASSYQTGWDTGELFF. This chain joins TRBV5-4 and TRBJ2-2, with 7 bases matching TRBD1. This CDR3 has 16 amino acids. Germline lookup yields CDR1 SGHNT and CDR2 YYREEE (reference sequence). V was clipped by 3 bases and J by 3 bases; unmatched bases: 8.

This chain connects TRBV5-1 to TRBJ2-2, with D perhaps TRBD1 (6 bases). V was pared by 0 bases and J by 1 base, with 10 bases between. The CDR3 totals 16 residues. Germline V CDR1 and CDR2: SGHRS, YFSETQ. Here the CDR3 DNA reads TGCGCCAGCAGCTTGGAACTAGGGGGGAACACCGGGGAGCTGTTTTTT. It is translated as CASSLELGGNTGELFF.

The chain combines TRBV24-1 with TRBJ2-1; TRBD2 matches at 9 bases. This CDR3 has 16 residues. With V trimmed by 2 bases and J by 4 bases, 5 bases remained unmatched. Germline CDR1 reads KGHDR; CDR2 reads SFDVKD. The CDR3 DNA reads TGTGCCACCAGTGATTCTAGCGGGGCTTTTTACAATGAGCAGTTCTTC. It encodes CATSDSSGAFYNEQFF.

The rearrangement links TRBV11-3 to TRBJ1-2; weak D call: TRBD1 (5 bases). V was clipped by 5 bases and J by 0 bases, with 10 bases between them. Germline V CDR1 and CDR2: SGHNT, YENEEA. The CDR3 runs 14 residues. The CDR3 sequence: CASSPRETNYGYTF. In DNA form, the CDR3 reads TGTGCCAGCAGCCCCAGGGAAACTAACTATGGCTACACCTTC.

The chain recombines TRBV7-2 with TRBJ1-1, with unresolved D. V was shortened by 1 base and J by 7 bases, with 7 bases between the two germline ends. CDR1 and CDR2 from the germline V gene are SGHTA and FQGNSA. The CDR3 has 12 residues. CDR3 sequence: CASSLGGSEAFF. DNA for the CDR3: TGTGCCAGCAGCTTAGGTGGCAGTGAAGCTTTCTTT.

The J gene is TRBJ1-2, the V gene TRBV14; D remains ambiguous. There are 14 residues in the CDR3. Trimming pared 3 bases from V and 2 bases from J, leaving 10 bases between. The germline CDR1 and CDR2 sequences are SGHDN and FVKESK. As DNA, the CDR3 is TGTGCCAGCAGCCATATTACAGTAAACTATGGCTACACCTTC. Amino acids: CASSHITVNYGYTF.

This sequence joins TRBV10-1 and TRBJ2-1; D not resolved. There are 14 residues in the CDR3. Trimming cost V 7 bases and J 6 bases, with 16 bases left between them. Germline-derived CDR1 and CDR2 are WNHNN and SYGVQD (reference sequence). The CDR3 region is CASKISSICNEQFF. As DNA, the CDR3 is TGCGCCAGCAAGATTTCCAGTATCTGCAATGAGCAGTTCTTC.

V and J are TRBV9 and TRBJ1-1; TRBD1 is a possible D gene (5 bases). The CDR3 consists of 13 residues. Germline-derived CDR1 and CDR2 are SGDLS and YYNGEE. Deletions cut 3 bases from V and 1 base from J, with 7 bases between. Here the CDR3 reads CASSARENTEAFF. Written as DNA, the CDR3 is TGTGCCAGCAGCGCCAGGGAGAACACTGAAGCTTTCTTT.

The chain employs TRBV6-5 and TRBJ1-4, with D unresolved. The length of the CDR3 is 16 residues. V shed 2 bases and J shed 6 bases, with 16 bases lying between them. Germline loops: CDR1 MNHEY, CDR2 SVGAGI. CDR3 in DNA: TGTGCCAGCAGTTACCGCCAGCGGGCCATGGATGAAAAACTGTTTTTT. It encodes CASSYRQRAMDEKLFF.